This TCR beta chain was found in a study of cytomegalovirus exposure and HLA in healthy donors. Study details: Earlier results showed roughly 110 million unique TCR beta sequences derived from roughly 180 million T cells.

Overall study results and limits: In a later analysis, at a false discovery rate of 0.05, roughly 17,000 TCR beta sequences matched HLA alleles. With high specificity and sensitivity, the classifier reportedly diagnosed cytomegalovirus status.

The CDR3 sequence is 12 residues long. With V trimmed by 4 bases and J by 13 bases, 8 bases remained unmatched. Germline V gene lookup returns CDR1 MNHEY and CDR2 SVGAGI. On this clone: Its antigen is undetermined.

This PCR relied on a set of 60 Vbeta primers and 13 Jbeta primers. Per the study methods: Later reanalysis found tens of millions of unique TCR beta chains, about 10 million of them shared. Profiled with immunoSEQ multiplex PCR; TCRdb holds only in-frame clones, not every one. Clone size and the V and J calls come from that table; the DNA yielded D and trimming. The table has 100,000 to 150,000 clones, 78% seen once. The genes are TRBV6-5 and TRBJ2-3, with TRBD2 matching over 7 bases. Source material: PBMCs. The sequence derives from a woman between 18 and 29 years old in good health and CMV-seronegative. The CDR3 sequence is CASSSSSGGEYF. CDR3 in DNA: TGTGCCAGCAGTTCCTCTAGCGGAGGGGAGTATTTT.